Listed here is a single T cell receptor (beta chain). TCRdb reprocessed the reads via MiXCR and lists one record per CDR3 protein. The sample has a few hundred thousand distinct CDR3 sequences; 8% to 10% are singletons. This CDR3 is built from 18 residues. Germline CDR1 and CDR2: MNHEY and SMNVEV (reference sequence). With 3 bases clipped from V and 4 bases from J, the junction kept 15 bases outside the gene matches. This sample was taken from a study of T cell repertoires in cytomegalovirus infection. Turning to the study itself: CMV infection and matching HLA type were both indicated by public TCR beta signatures.

The receptor was derived from a human donor in good health (CMV status not recorded). Some clones in this sample may be carry-over from other donors' samples. The chain combines TRBV27 with TRBJ2-5, with 9 bases fitting TRBD1. Sequences were obtained from PBMCs. The DNA of the CDR3 is TGTGCCAGCAGTTTTCGTTCCACCGGGACAGGGAGCGCAGAGACCCAGTACTTC. Translating it yields CASSFRSTGTGSAETQYF.